The clone carrying this T cell receptor (beta chain) has a handful of counts. The antigen is unknown. At one boundary the junction diverges from the germline segment, which might be a read error. CDR3 size: 14 residues. The germline V gene has CDR1 SGHRS and CDR2 YFSETQ. Clinical Activity Scores of at least 3, NOSPECS grades of at least 4 and durations under 3 months characterized ophthalmopathy patients. The diagnoses drew upon clinical symptoms, serum thyroxine and TRAb, thyroid ultrasound and orbital computed tomography. This specimen belongs to a study of T cells in Graves' hyperthyroidism and ophthalmopathy. RNA transcripts yielded amplified TCR beta CDR3 regions. When the TCR CDR3 underwent first-round RT-PCR, the HTBI primer set was used. Each CDR3 protein is one row after TCRdb ran MiXCR on the multiplex PCR reads. The data hold 400,000 to 450,000 distinct CDR3 sequences, with over 12% observed a single time.

Overall study results and limits: Separating ophthalmopathy from stable hyperthyroidism was achieved by a 13 V-J model. Ophthalmopathy, which appeared later, was predicted by the model a median 6.5 months before onset.

This receptor was obtained from a man between 18 and 29 years old with Graves' ophthalmopathy. The J gene is TRBJ1-1, the V gene TRBV5-1, with D perhaps matching TRBD1 (5 bases). Specimen: blood. The CDR3 DNA reads as TGCGCCAGCACCTTGGGGGTTTCGGACACTGAAGCTTTCTTT. This codes for CASTLGVSDTEAFF.